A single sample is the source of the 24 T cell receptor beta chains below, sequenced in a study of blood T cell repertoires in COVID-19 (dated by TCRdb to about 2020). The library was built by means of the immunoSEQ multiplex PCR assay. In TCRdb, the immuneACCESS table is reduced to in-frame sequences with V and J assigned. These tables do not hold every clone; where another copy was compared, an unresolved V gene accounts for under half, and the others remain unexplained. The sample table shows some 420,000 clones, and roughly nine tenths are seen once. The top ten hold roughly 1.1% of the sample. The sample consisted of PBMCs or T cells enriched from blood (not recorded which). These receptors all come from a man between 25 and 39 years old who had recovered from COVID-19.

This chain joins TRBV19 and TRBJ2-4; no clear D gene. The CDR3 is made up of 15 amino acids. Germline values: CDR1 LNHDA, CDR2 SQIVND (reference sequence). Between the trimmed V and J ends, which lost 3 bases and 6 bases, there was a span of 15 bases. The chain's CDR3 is CASSMVGSGGNIQYF. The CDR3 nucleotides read TGTGCCAGTAGTATGGTGGGTTCCGGCGGAAACATTCAGTACTTC.

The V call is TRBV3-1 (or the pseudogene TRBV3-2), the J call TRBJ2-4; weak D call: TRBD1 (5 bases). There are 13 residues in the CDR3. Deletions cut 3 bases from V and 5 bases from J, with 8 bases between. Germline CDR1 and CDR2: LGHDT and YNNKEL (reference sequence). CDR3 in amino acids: CASSHQGQNIQYF. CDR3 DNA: TGTGCCAGCAGCCATCAGGGCCAAAACATTCAGTACTTC.

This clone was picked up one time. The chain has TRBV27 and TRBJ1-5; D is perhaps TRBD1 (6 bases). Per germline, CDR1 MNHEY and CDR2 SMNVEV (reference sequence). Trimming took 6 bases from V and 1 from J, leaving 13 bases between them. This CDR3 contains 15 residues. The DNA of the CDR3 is TGTGCCAGCAGAAAGGGGGTATACAGCAATCAGCCCCAGCATTTT. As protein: CASRKGVYSNQPQHF.

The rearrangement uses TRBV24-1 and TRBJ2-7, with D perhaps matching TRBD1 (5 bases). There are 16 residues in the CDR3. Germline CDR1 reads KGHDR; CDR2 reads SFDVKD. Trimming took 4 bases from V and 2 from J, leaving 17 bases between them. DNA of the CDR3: TGTGCCACCAGTGACCGAAGGGGTGCCTGCACCTACGAGCAGTACTTC. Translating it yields CATSDRRGACTYEQYF.

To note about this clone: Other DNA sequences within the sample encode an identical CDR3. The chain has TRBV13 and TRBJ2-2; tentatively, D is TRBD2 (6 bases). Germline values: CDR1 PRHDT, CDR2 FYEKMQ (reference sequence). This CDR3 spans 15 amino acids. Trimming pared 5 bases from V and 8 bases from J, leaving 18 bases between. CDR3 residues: CASSPRRAGPGELFF. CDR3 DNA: TGTGCCAGCAGCCCTCGCCGTGCGGGGCCGGGGGAGCTGTTTTTT.

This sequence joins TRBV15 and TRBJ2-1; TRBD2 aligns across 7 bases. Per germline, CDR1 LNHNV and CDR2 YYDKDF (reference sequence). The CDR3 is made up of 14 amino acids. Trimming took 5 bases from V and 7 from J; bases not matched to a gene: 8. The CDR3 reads CATSDLGGGNEQFF. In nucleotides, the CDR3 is TGTGCCACCAGCGACCTGGGGGGAGGGAATGAGCAGTTCTTC. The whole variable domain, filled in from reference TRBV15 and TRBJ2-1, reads DAMVIQNPRYQVTQFGKPVTLSCSQTLNHNVMYWYQQKSSQAPKLLFHYYDKDFNNEADTPDNFQSRRPNTSFCFLDIRSPGLGDTAMYLCATSDLGGGNEQFFGPGTRLTVL.

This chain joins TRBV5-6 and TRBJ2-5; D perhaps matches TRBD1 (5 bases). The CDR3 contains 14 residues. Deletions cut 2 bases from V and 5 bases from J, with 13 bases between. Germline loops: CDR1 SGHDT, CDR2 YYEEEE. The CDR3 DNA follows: TGTGCCAGCAGCTTAGAAGGGGCGGCGGAGACCCAGTACTTC. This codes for CASSLEGAAETQYF.

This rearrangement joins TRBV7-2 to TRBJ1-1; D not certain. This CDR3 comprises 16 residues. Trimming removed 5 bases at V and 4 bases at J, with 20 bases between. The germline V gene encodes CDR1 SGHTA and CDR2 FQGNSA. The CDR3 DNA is TGTGCCAGCAGCCGGAGACCCATGCACGGAGGCACTGAAGCTTTCTTT. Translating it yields CASSRRPMHGGTEAFF.

In DNA form, the CDR3 reads TGTGCCAGCAGCGTAGTAGAGACCGGGGAGCTGTTTTTT. Protein: CASSVVETGELFF. The chain employs TRBV9 and TRBJ2-2; D not resolved. The germline gives CDR1 SGDLS, CDR2 YYNGEE. The germline V and J ends were trimmed by 0 bases and 5 bases, with 5 bases remaining between them. The CDR3 consists of 13 residues.

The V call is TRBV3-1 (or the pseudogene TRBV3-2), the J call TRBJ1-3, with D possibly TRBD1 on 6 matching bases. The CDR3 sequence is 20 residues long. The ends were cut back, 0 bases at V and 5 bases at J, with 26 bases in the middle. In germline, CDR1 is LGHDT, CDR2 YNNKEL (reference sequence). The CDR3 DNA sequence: TGTGCCAGCAGCCAAGATTACCCCCTCTGGGGGCAGGGAAGGAGAAACACCATATATTTT. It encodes CASSQDYPLWGQGRRNTIYF.

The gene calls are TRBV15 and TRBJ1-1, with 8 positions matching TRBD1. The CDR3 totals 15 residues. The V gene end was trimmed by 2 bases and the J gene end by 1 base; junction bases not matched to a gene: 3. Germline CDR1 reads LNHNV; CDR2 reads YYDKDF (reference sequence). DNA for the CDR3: TGTGCCACCAGCAGAAAAGGGACAGGGAACACTGAAGCTTTCTTT. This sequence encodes CATSRKGTGNTEAFF.

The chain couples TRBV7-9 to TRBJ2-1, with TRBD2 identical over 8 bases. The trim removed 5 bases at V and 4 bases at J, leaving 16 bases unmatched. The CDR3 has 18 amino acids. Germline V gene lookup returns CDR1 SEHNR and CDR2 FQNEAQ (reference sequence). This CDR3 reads CASSTLSGVAGLYNEQFF. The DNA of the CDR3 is TGTGCCAGCAGCACTCTTAGTGGGGTAGCGGGACTATACAATGAGCAGTTCTTC.

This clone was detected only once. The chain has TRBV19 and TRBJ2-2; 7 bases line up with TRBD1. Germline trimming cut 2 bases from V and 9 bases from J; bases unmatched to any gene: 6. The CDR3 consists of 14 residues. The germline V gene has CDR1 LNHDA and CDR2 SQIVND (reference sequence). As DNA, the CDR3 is TGTGCCAGTAGTATAACACAGGGGCGGAGGGAGCTGTTTTTT. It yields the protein CASSITQGRRELFF. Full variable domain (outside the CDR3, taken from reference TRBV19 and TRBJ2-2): DGGITQSPKYLFRKEGQNVTLSCEQNLNHDAMYWYRQDPGQGLRLIYYSQIVNDFQKGDIAEGYSVSREKKESFPLTVTSAQKNPTAFYLCASSITQGRRELFFGEGSRLTVL.

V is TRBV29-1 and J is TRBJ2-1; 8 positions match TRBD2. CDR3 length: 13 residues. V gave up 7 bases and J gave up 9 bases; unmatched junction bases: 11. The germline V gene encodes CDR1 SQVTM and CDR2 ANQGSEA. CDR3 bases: TGCAGCGAGGGGCGGCTAGCGGGTGGTGAGCAGTTCTTC. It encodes CSEGRLAGGEQFF.

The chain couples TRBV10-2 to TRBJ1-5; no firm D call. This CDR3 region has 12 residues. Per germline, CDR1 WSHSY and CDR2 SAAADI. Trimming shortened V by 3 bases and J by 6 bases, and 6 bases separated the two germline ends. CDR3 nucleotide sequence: TGCGCCAGCAGTGATTTCAGTCAGCCCCAGCATTTT. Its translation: CASSDFSQPQHF.

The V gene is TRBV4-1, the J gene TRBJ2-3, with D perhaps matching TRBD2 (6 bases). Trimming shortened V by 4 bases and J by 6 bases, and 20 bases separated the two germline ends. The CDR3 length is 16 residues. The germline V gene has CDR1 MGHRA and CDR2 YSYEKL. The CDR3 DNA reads TGCGCCAGCAGCCCCCCGACTAGTTCAAACCTGGATACGCAGTATTTT. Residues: CASSPPTSSNLDTQYF.

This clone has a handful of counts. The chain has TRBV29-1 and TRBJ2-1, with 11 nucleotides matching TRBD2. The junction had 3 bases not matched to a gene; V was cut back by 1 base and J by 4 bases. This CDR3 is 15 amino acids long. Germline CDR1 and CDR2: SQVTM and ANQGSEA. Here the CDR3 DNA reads TGCAGCGTTGAAGGTAGCGGGAGGGAGTACAATGAGCAGTTCTTC. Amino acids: CSVEGSGREYNEQFF.

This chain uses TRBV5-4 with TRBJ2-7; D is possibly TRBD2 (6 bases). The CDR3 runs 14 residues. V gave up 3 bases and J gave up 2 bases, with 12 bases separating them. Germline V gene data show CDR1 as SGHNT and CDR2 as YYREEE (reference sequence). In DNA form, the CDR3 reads TGTGCCAGCAGCTCCTCGACTAGTACCTACGAGCAGTACTTC. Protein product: CASSSSTSTYEQYF.

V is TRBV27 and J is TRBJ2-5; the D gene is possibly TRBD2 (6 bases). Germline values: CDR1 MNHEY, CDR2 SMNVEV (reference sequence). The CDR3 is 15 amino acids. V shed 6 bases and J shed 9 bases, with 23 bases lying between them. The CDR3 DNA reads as TGTGCCAGCAGCCGAGGGGCGGCGGAGGGTTGGCCCCAGTACTTC. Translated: CASSRGAAEGWPQYF.

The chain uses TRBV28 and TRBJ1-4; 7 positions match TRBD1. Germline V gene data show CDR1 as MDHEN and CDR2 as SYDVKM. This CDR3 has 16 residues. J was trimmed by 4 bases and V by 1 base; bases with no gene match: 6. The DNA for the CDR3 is TGTGCCAGCAGTTTATTCCAACAGGGGTTTAATGAAAAACTGTTTTTT. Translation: CASSLFQQGFNEKLFF.

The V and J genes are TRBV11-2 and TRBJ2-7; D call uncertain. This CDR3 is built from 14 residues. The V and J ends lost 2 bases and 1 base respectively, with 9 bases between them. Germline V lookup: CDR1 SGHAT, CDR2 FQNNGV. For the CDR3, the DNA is TGTGCCAGCAGCTTAACCGACGGGTCCTACGAGCAGTACTTC. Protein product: CASSLTDGSYEQYF.

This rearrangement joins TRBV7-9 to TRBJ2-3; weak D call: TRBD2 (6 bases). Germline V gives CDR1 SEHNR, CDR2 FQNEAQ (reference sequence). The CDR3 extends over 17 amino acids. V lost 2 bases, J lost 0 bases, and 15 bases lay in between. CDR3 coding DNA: TGTGCCAGCAGCTTATTAGCGGCCGGTCGGAGCACAGATACGCAGTATTTT. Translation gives CASSLLAAGRSTDTQYF.

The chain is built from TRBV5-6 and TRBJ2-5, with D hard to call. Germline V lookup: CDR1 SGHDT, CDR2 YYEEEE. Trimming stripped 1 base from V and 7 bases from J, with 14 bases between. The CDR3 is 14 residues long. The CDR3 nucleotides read TGTGCCAGCAGCTTGCGGTCCCCGCCGGGGACCCAGTACTTC. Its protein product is CASSLRSPPGTQYF.

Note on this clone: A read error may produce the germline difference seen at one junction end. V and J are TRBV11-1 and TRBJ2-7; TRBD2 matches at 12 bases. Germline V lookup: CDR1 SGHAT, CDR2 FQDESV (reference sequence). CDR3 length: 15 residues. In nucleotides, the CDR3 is TGTGCCAGCAGCCTAGCGGGAGGGATCCCCTACGAGCAGTACTTC. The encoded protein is CASSLAGGIPYEQYF.